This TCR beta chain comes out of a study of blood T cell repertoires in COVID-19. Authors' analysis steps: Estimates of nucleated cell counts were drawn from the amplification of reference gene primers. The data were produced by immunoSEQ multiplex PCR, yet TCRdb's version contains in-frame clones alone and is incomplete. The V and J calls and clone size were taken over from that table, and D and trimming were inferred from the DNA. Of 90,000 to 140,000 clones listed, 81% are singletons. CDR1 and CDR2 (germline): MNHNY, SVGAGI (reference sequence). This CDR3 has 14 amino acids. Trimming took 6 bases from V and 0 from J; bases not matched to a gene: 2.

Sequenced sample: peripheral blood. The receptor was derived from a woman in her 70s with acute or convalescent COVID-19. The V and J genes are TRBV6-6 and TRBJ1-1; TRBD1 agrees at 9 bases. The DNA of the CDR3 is TGTGCCAGCAGGGGGACAGGGTTGAACACTGAAGCTTTCTTT. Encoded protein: CASRGTGLNTEAFF.